Given below is one T cell receptor beta chain in context. Its antigen is unknown. The V and J ends lost 5 bases and 4 bases, in that order; junction bases with no gene match: 8. Germline lookup yields CDR1 SGHTA and CDR2 FQGNSA. CDR3 length: 15 residues. The source of the sample is a study of cytomegalovirus exposure and HLA in healthy donors. Study results and limitations: The listing of roughly 160 TCR beta chains classed them as cytomegalovirus-associated. The HLA-A and HLA-B alleles of most subjects were reportedly predicted accurately from TCR beta sequences.

The PCR used 60 Vbeta and 13 Jbeta primers. Produced via immunoSEQ multiplex PCR; TCRdb's table is partial and in-frame only. In the table there are 180,000 or so clones, under 90% of which are singletons. The chain links TRBV7-2 to TRBJ2-5, with TRBD1 identical over 9 bases. The TCR sequence derives from a boy aged 2-9 years in good health and CMV-seronegative. Sequenced sample: PBMCs. The CDR3 region has the DNA TGTGCCAGCAGCGCCACAGGGGGCGCGGGAGAGACCCAGTACTTC. It codes for CASSATGGAGETQYF.